The clone carrying this TCR beta chain was observed a handful of times. As yet, its antigen is unknown. The CDR3 is 16 residues long. After removal of 7 bases from V and 5 bases from J, the junction contained 11 bases not matched to a gene. Germline V gene lookup returns CDR1 SGHTA and CDR2 FQGNSA. This record belongs to a study of identical twins. Findings and limits, study-wide: Invariant MAIT and iNKT cells are populations that could partly confound zero-insertion analyses.

One entry per CDR3 protein, called by TCRdb with MiXCR from the 5' RACE reads. The profile covers hundreds of thousands of distinct CDR3 sequences, with 15% to 20% appearing a single time and around 13% taken by the ten largest. The data were also submitted as part of a second study, on T cells expressing NK-cell markers. As that report states: Sequencing of TCR beta repertoires drew on sorted CD3+CD56+NKG2C+, CD3+CD56+NKG2C- and CD3+CD56-NKG2C+ T cells.

The chain links TRBV7-2 to TRBJ2-1; 10 bases are shared with TRBD2. The clonotype was recovered from a young woman in good health. Sequenced material: PBMCs. CDR3 sequence reads: CASIRKGLATNNEQFF. Written as DNA, the CDR3 is TGTGCCAGCATCCGGAAGGGACTAGCGACCAACAATGAGCAGTTCTTC.